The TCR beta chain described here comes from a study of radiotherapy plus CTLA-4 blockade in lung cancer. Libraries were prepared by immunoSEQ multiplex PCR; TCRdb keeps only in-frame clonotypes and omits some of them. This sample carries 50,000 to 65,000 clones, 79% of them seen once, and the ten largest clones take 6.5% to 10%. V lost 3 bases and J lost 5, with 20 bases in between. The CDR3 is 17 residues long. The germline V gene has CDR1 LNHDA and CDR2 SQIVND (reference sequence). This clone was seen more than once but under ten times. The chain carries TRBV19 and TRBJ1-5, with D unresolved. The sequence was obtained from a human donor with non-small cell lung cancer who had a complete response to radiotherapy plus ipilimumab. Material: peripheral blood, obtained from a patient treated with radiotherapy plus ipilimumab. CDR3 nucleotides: TGTGCCAGTAGTATCATGGGCCCTCCAGTGGGAGATCAGCCCCAGCATTTT. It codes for CASSIMGPPVGDQPQHF.